This TCR beta chain is drawn from a study of cytomegalovirus exposure and HLA in healthy donors (dated by TCRdb to about 2017). The study in broad terms: An earlier analysis of approximately 600 of the donors reported 250 to 300 Gb of sequence data and 100 million to 130 million unique TCR beta sequences from about 200 million T cells. Approximately 310 gigabases of sequencing data and 70 million to 100 million unique TCR sequences were included in an early release covering roughly 600 HLA-typed donors. Of the roughly 430 genotyped donors, approximately 82% fell in the genetic ancestry cluster associated with self-reported Caucasian donors. The study aimed to test whether cataloging public T cell receptors could reveal signatures of past pathogen exposure. Using immunosequencing, the study profiled T cell repertoires from roughly 650 subjects and related those repertoires to cytomegalovirus serostatus. A separate validation cohort of more than 100 different subjects was used in addition to the 666-subject first cohort. The study combined high-throughput TCR immunosequencing, statistical association of individual TCRs with disease status, and machine learning to predict cytomegalovirus infection status. To study patterns of TCR occurrence, a later analysis re-analyzed previously published TCR beta repertoires from around 660 donors and added high-resolution HLA genotyping. In the later analysis, no new phenotypic data were used to find candidate immune exposures; instead, reliance was placed on TCR beta sequences and their occurrence across donors. To decide whether each TCR beta V gene segment behaved as functional or pseudogenic, an earlier analysis of some 580 of the donors relied on high-throughput TCR beta sequencing. Donor age, sex, ethnicity and CMV serostatus were collected together with the repertoire data. A later genetic analysis took genome-wide SNP genotypes for 398 of the 666 donors and used that subset as a discovery cohort. Every repertoire in the discovery cohort had been generated on one and the same sequencing platform. Class I and class II HLA loci were covered by the typing at four-digit resolution. Typing coverage varied by locus: about 620-630 donors for A, B, C, DRB1 and DQB1; approximately 560 for DQA1; over 600 for DPA1; more than 450 for DPB1. Roughly 5 DR-DQ haplotypes were handled as single units for association and clustering because linkage in the cohort was strong. Among roughly 400 genotyped donors of the cohort, an average of roughly 230,000 unique TCR beta nucleotide sequences was sequenced per donor, of which roughly 17% were non-productive. Study-level results and caveats: Because the 87-base-pair reads could not distinguish some IMGT-functional V segments, including TRBV6-2 and TRBV6-3, those segments were excluded. Because HLA typing was unavailable for some donors at each locus, only the typed subset was used in association tests. An association between a missense DCLRE1C variant and V-gene and J-gene trimming of TCR beta chains was found in a later genetic analysis and replicated in an independent cohort. In a later analysis, several top co-occurrence clusters were reported to appear linked to parvovirus B19, influenza, CMV and Epstein-Barr virus. A group of highly shared sequence variants was considered likely to be a technical artifact of the sequencing pipeline. Immune exposure information for the cohort was limited to CMV serostatus. Only TCR beta chains were sequenced in this cohort, and the absence of alpha or paired-chain data limited detectable features. Most TCR sequences were seen in very few donors, while some public TCRs were found in many individuals. Correlated functional status among segregating V segments might reflect linkage disequilibrium, but an unknown experimental factor could not be ruled out. The presence/absence analyses assumed that sequencing depth was roughly uniform across donors, and that assumption may not be true. In an earlier analysis of approximately 590 of the donors, most TCR beta V segments were observed in productive rearrangements about 87% or about 30% of the time, broadly matching IMGT annotations. The authors suggested that the approach could potentially be extended to other disease states and immunological phenotypes. In a later analysis, 16,951 TCR beta sequences were associated with specific HLA alleles at a false discovery rate of 0.05. A further reported finding was that TCR beta sequences accurately predicted the HLA-A and HLA-B alleles for most subjects in the first cohort. A later genetic analysis reported fewer N-insertions in productive TCRs among donors in an Asian-associated ancestry cluster than the roughly 650-donor mean. Strong co-occurrence of HLA alleles, especially DR and DQ, made assigning TCR associations to individual alleles difficult. A few of the identified cytomegalovirus-associated TCR beta chains were confirmed in vitro to be specific for cytomegalovirus antigens. The classifier was reported to diagnose cytomegalovirus status with high specificity and sensitivity in both the original and validation cohorts. The study listed approximately 150 TCR beta chains as associated with cytomegalovirus. Because counts were too low, seventeen rarely observed V segments, including chromosome 9 orphons, were left out of the earlier analysis of 500 to 750 of the donors. A later analysis found that most CMV-associated TCR beta chains appeared HLA-restricted, with HLA associations seemingly driven largely by CMV exposure. In a later analysis, TCR association rates were found to vary across HLA loci, with the most associated TCRs seen for DRB1 alleles and the fewest for HLA-C alleles. In a later analysis, HLA-associated TCR beta chains were found to be more clonally expanded and to have lower generation probabilities than equally common non-associated chains.

On this clone: Its binding antigen is unknown. No base qualities exist here, and no much larger clone lies one base off it.

Inclusive of the bounding cysteine and phenylalanine, the CDR3 is 13 residues long. The DNA shown is the 39-base CDR3, in frame from base 1. For CDR1 and CDR2, the germline V gene (reference sequence) lists PRHDT and FYEKMQ. Trimming at the junction amounts to 1 base on V and 9 bases on J, and the germline ends lie 13 bases apart. The cohort consisted of 670 or so healthy bone marrow donors. At the time of sampling, every cohort member was nominally healthy, though immune exposures that went unrecorded were likely present. The donor tested CMV seropositive and was one of the 289 seropositive cohort members. A peripheral blood sample was provided by each donor, and peripheral blood mononuclear cells were used for TCR beta sequencing. The Qiagen DNeasy Blood Extraction Kit was used to extract genomic DNA from the blood cell samples. The library was generated by the immunoSEQ multiplex PCR assay. For the multiplex PCR, a mixture combining 60 forward primers for TCR Vbeta segments and 13 reverse primers for TCR Jbeta segments was used. Amplification of the CDR3 region of rearranged TCR beta genes was performed with a multiplex PCR assay on genomic DNA. The Illumina HiSeq System was used to sequence the amplified TCR beta libraries as 87-base-pair reads. In the source study's methods: A later analysis tallied tens of millions of unique TCR beta chains across the 660 or so repertoires, and approximately 12 million of those chains were shared by two or more donors. To remove PCR and sequencing errors, raw reads were error-corrected and collapsed into unique sequences using a nearest-neighbor algorithm that merged closely related sequences. To assign V, D and J gene segments, CDR3 sequences were aligned to IMGT reference sequences. For a sequence to be retained, a match of at least six nucleotides was required to both a V gene segment and a J gene segment. A rearrangement was called productive if the CDR3 had no stop codons and remained in frame with V and J, and every other rearrangement was called non-productive. Following IMGT convention, CDR3 was defined as the stretch from the second conserved V-encoded cysteine to the conserved J-encoded phenylalanine. The earlier analysis of some 540 of the donors excluded any sequence lacking an unambiguous match to a single V gene segment. An earlier analysis of 500 to 700 of the donors classified V segments as functional when productive rearrangements were above 56.7% and as segregating when the standard deviation between donors was above 5%. To diagnose cytomegalovirus status from the catalog of TCR beta chain sequences, a statistical classification framework was built. V and J gene assignment, in a later analysis, came from comparing TCR nucleotide sequences with IMGT/GENE-DB human TR gene sequences. In a later analysis, CDR3 sequences and most-parsimonious VDJ recombination scenarios were assigned using the TCRdist pipeline. In a later analysis, each TCR beta chain was defined by its CDR3 amino acid sequence together with its V-gene family, and reads without a unique V-gene family were excluded. To address suspected cross-contamination and a sequencing artifact, a later analysis removed around 590 highly shared, low-generation-probability nucleotide sequences. A later analysis calculated a clonal expansion index for each public chain from normalized within-repertoire ranks of inferred template counts. In a later analysis, generation probabilities were computed using a VDJ recombination model fitted to out-of-frame rearrangements, and the results were checked against IGoR. In a later analysis, TCR-TCR, TCR-HLA and TCR-CMV co-occurrence was scored with hypergeometric tests, and a repertoire-size bias correction was applied to TCR pairs. False discovery rates were estimated in a later analysis by permuting HLA or CMV assignments 20 times. A later analysis grouped co-occurring TCRs with DBSCAN, adding TCRdist sequence similarity when clustering within HLA-allele-positive subsets. Co-occurrence clustering excluded repertoires with fewer than 30,000 or more than 120,000 public chains, plus five with anomalous nucleotide sharing. In TCRdb, the immuneACCESS table is reduced to in-frame sequences with V and J assigned. These tables do not hold every clone; where another copy was compared, an unresolved V gene accounts for under half, and the others remain unexplained. The V and J calls and clone size were taken over from that table, and D and trimming were inferred from the DNA. The sample table lists under 40,000 clones, 70% to 80% of them with a count of one. The top ten constitute approximately 8.9% of the sample.

This clonotype was sampled from a woman aged 25 to 39 in good health and CMV-seropositive. The sample consisted of PBMCs. The chain is encoded by TRBV13 joined to TRBJ2-7; the best D guess is TRBD1, with 6 bases matching. The CDR3 region: CASSLASGDGQYF. The sequenced DNA is TGTGCCAGCAGCTTAGCCTCAGGGGACGGGCAGTACTTC.